This is a list of T cell receptor beta chains from one sample in a study of cytomegalovirus exposure and HLA in healthy donors. TCRdb's table, derived via immunoSEQ multiplex PCR, lists solely in-frame clones and lacks some. The sample comprises some 130,000 clones, around three quarters of which are singletons, and around 4% rests with the top ten. Sequencing was carried out using PBMCs. The receptors were gathered from a male donor in good health and CMV-seropositive. Both conserved end residues are part of each CDR3. The order of the fields is CDR3 protein, CDR3 DNA, D gene, V gene, J gene, clone size. D genes are given only for firm matches. A clone size is listed for some rows: how often the clone was seen (once, few, many), or a class if it is expanded.

cdr3_aa: CASSLTENTEAFF
cdr3_nt: TGTGCCAGCAGTTTGACTGAGAACACTGAAGCTTTCTTT
d_call: -
v_call: TRBV6-6
j_call: TRBJ1-1
clone_size: -

cdr3_aa: CASNPTGGTEAFF
cdr3_nt: TGTGCCAGCAATCCTACAGGGGGTACTGAAGCTTTCTTT
d_call: TRBD1
v_call: TRBV2
j_call: TRBJ1-1
clone_size: -

cdr3_aa: CASSSTSLGGTEAFF
cdr3_nt: TGTGCCAGCAGCTCCACATCCCTCGGAGGGACTGAAGCTTTCTTT
d_call: -
v_call: TRBV9
j_call: TRBJ1-1
clone_size: -

cdr3_aa: CASSLLRGDNEQFF
cdr3_nt: TGTGCCAGCAGCCTCCTAAGGGGTGACAATGAGCAGTTCTTC
d_call: -
v_call: TRBV9
j_call: TRBJ2-1
clone_size: -

cdr3_aa: CASSLGSGVDTEAFF
cdr3_nt: TGTGCCAGCAGCTTAGGATCAGGGGTCGACACTGAAGCTTTCTTT
d_call: -
v_call: TRBV7-2
j_call: TRBJ1-1
clone_size: -

cdr3_aa: CASSLGPGGYEQYF
cdr3_nt: TGTGCCAGCAGCTTGGGTCCAGGGGGCTACGAGCAGTACTTC
d_call: TRBD1
v_call: TRBV5-6
j_call: TRBJ2-7
clone_size: few

cdr3_aa: CAWSVDRGEKLFF
cdr3_nt: TGTGCCTGGAGTGTGGACAGGGGCGAAAAACTGTTTTTT
d_call: TRBD1
v_call: TRBV30
j_call: TRBJ1-4
clone_size: -

cdr3_aa: CASSRTGASYEQYF
cdr3_nt: TGTGCCAGCAGTAGGACAGGGGCCTCCTACGAGCAGTACTTC
d_call: TRBD1
v_call: TRBV6-5
j_call: TRBJ2-7
clone_size: few

cdr3_aa: CASSLDTSGNTIYF
cdr3_nt: TGCGCCAGCAGCCTGGACACCTCTGGAAACACCATATATTTT
d_call: -
v_call: TRBV5-1
j_call: TRBJ1-3
clone_size: -

cdr3_aa: CASSHTGDTDTQYF
cdr3_nt: TGTGCCAGCAGTCATACAGGGGACACAGATACGCAGTATTTT
d_call: TRBD1
v_call: TRBV27
j_call: TRBJ2-3
clone_size: -

cdr3_aa: CASSYSAGGFGYTF
cdr3_nt: TGTGCCAGCAGTTACAGCGCGGGGGGTTTTGGCTACACCTTC
d_call: -
v_call: TRBV6-6
j_call: TRBJ1-2
clone_size: -

cdr3_aa: CASTSGGQADTQYF
cdr3_nt: TGTGCCAGCACCAGCGGGGGGCAGGCAGATACGCAGTATTTT
d_call: TRBD2
v_call: TRBV6-1
j_call: TRBJ2-3
clone_size: -

cdr3_aa: CASRPISGRGGNEQFF
cdr3_nt: TGTGCCAGCAGACCCATTAGCGGGAGGGGGGGTAATGAGCAGTTCTTC
d_call: TRBD2
v_call: TRBV28
j_call: TRBJ2-1
clone_size: -

cdr3_aa: CASRGLAGGYTDTQYF
cdr3_nt: TGTGCCAGCAGGGGACTAGCGGGGGGGTACACAGATACGCAGTATTTT
d_call: TRBD2
v_call: TRBV7-8
j_call: TRBJ2-3
clone_size: -

cdr3_aa: CASRRPGGNQPQHF
cdr3_nt: TGTGCCAGCAGGCGCCCGGGTGGCAATCAGCCCCAGCATTTT
d_call: -
v_call: TRBV28
j_call: TRBJ1-5
clone_size: -

cdr3_aa: CASSWDRGLIYEQYF
cdr3_nt: TGTGCCAGCAGTTGGGACAGGGGGTTGATCTACGAGCAGTACTTC
d_call: TRBD1
v_call: TRBV7-9
j_call: TRBJ2-7
clone_size: few